The clone carrying this TCR beta chain has a handful of counts. V trimming: 6 bases; J trimming: 0 bases; junction bases outside the gene matches: 5. The CDR3 has 15 residues. Looked up from germline, CDR1 is SGHRS and CDR2 is YFSETQ. The record originates from a study of blood T cells in healthy people across ages. Alongside a J-beta primer mix, a sample-barcoded 5' primer served in a second PCR lasting about 7 to 11 cycles. With 12 random nucleotides, a template-switch adaptor tagged each individual cDNA molecule. Every sample gave at least 3 million paired-end reads containing CDR3. One entry per CDR3 protein, called by TCRdb with MiXCR from the 5' RACE reads. This sample has hundreds of thousands of distinct CDR3 sequences, with roughly 43% found just once.

The source is a man older than 75 in good health. V usage is TRBV5-1 and J usage is TRBJ2-1; 8 bases align to TRBD2. The sample was blood. The CDR3 DNA follows: TGCGCCAGCACCCAAGCGGGAGCCTCCTACAATGAGCAGTTCTTC. Translated: CASTQAGASYNEQFF.